These T cell receptor beta chains were read from a single sample in a study of HIV-infected patients and healthy controls. One entry per CDR3 protein results from TCRdb running MiXCR on the 5' RACE reads. The sample shows tens of thousands of distinct CDR3 sequences, less than 20% of them seen only once. The sample was CD4+ T cells from blood. The receptors come from a human donor in good health. The CDR3 runs from the conserved cysteine through the conserved F or W. The D gene is left open where the match is weak. Expanded clones get a size class; other rows say once, few or many, or leave the size out.

>NA|NA|TRBV10-2|TRBJ1-5
TGCGCCAGCAGTTCCGGTTTAAGCAGAAATCAGCCCCAGCATTTT
CASSSGLSRNQPQHF
>TRBD1|NA|TRBV7-9|TRBJ2-7
TGTGCCAGCAGCTTACCGGGACAGGGTTCCTACGAGCAGTACTTC
CASSLPGQGSYEQYF
>TRBD1|NA|TRBV6-2/TRBV6-3|TRBJ2-3
TGTGCCAGCAGCCAAGGGACAGGGGCAATGAATACGCAGTATTTT
CASSQGTGAMNTQYF
>TRBD2|NA|TRBV2|TRBJ2-5
TGTGCCAGCGCACGTAGCGGGAGCAGGCGAGAGACCCAGTACTTC
CASARSGSRRETQYF
>NA|many|TRBV20-1|TRBJ1-2
TGCAGTGCTAGAGATGGTGGGGCGAAAACGCATGGCTACACCTTC
CSARDGGAKTHGYTF
>TRBD1|NA|TRBV29-1|TRBJ1-3
TGCAGCGTTAAATTGACAGGGGGAAACACCATATATTTT
CSVKLTGGNTIYF
>TRBD1|few|TRBV18|TRBJ1-1
TGTGCCAGCTCAGGGAGGGACAGATCAAACACTGAAGCTTTCTTT
CASSGRDRSNTEAFF
>NA|few|TRBV27|TRBJ2-7
TGTGCCAGCAGGAATACCGGGACTGCCATCCTCTACGAGCAGTACTTC
CASRNTGTAILYEQYF
>NA|few|TRBV7-9|TRBJ1-6
TGTGCCAGCAGGCAGACCGACAGCCCCAATTCACCCCTCCACTTT
CASRQTDSPNSPLHF
>TRBD1|few|TRBV5-1|TRBJ2-3
TGCGCCAGCAGCGTGGGACAGGGGGCTGCAGATACGCAGTATTTT
CASSVGQGAADTQYF
>NA|NA|TRBV2|TRBJ2-7
TGTGCCAGCAGGAGAGGCAGCCACGAGCAGTACTTC
CASRRGSHEQYF
>TRBD2|few|TRBV6-1|TRBJ2-1
TGTGCCAGCAGTCCCCAGACTAGCGGGACACTGAGCTCCTACAATGAGCAGTTCTTC
CASSPQTSGTLSSYNEQFF
>NA|NA|TRBV27|TRBJ1-2
TGTGCCAGCAGTTTTCAGGCAGGGTATGGCTACACCTTC
CASSFQAGYGYTF
>NA|few|TRBV7-9|TRBJ2-3
TGTGCCAGCACCTCGGGAGTTCGCACAGATACGCAGTATTTT
CASTSGVRTDTQYF
>NA|few|TRBV5-6|TRBJ2-3
TGTGCCAGCAGCATGGGCCCGATCACAGATACGCAGTATTTT
CASSMGPITDTQYF
>NA|few|TRBV10-3|TRBJ1-5
TGTGCCATCAGTGAGGGTCAGGACAATCAGCCCCAGCATTTT
CAISEGQDNQPQHF
>NA|many|TRBV6-2/TRBV6-3|TRBJ1-5
TGTGCCAGCAGTTACGGTCCCAATCAGCCCCAGCATTTT
CASSYGPNQPQHF
>NA|many|TRBV5-1|TRBJ1-6
TGCGCCAGCAGCCCCCTAGTGGGCGGAGGTCGTATGAATTCACCCCTCCACTTT
CASSPLVGGGRMNSPLHF
>NA|few|TRBV4-2|TRBJ1-2
TGTGCCAGCAGCCAAGATGGGGGTCCCTCCTTTTATCCGATCTTC
CASSQDGGPSFYPIF
>TRBD1|NA|TRBV5-1|TRBJ2-3
TGCGCCAGCAGCGTGACAGGGGGCTCAGATACGCAGTATTTT
CASSVTGGSDTQYF
>NA|many|TRBV4-3|TRBJ2-3
TGCGCCAGCAGCCATCGCCTTGGCGCCGGGACGCAGTATTTT
CASSHRLGAGTQYF
>NA|many|TRBV15|TRBJ2-7
TGTGCCACCAGCGGCTCCAGCTCCTACGAGCAGTACTTC
CATSGSSSYEQYF
>NA|many|TRBV7-6|TRBJ1-6
TGTGCCAGCAGCCTAAACAGCCTTTCACCCCTCCACTTT
CASSLNSLSPLHF
>TRBD1|NA|TRBV19|TRBJ1-2
TGTGCCAGTAGTATAGCAGGGGGCTATGGCTACACCTTC
CASSIAGGYGYTF
>TRBD1|NA|TRBV29-1|TRBJ1-1
TGCAGCGTTGATTCGACAGGGCTTAACACTGAAGCTTTCTTT
CSVDSTGLNTEAFF
>NA|NA|TRBV12-3/TRBV12-4|TRBJ1-5
TGTGCCAGCAGTCCTCGACGCAATCAGCCCCAGCATTTT
CASSPRRNQPQHF
>NA|few|TRBV5-6|TRBJ2-1
TGTGCCAGCAGCGAAGGACCCCCCAACACCTACAATGAGCAGTTCTTC
CASSEGPPNTYNEQFF
>TRBD1|few|TRBV2|TRBJ2-1
TGTGCCAGCTTACAGGGGGCTGTCGGTGAGCAGTTCTTC
CASLQGAVGEQFF
>NA|few|TRBV9|TRBJ1-6
TGTGCCAGCAGCGCCCGAGGCCTGAATAATTCACCCCTCCACTTT
CASSARGLNNSPLHF
>TRBD1|once|TRBV6-5|TRBJ2-7
TGTGCCAGCAGTTGGGACAGGGTTTACGAGCAGTACTTC
CASSWDRVYEQYF
>NA|many|TRBV7-2|TRBJ1-4
TGTGCCAGCAGCTTACAGGGCTCTCATAATGAAAAACTGTTTTTT
CASSLQGSHNEKLFF
>NA|few|TRBV29-1|TRBJ2-3
TGCAGCGTACGCCCCGGGACTAGCACAGATACGCAGTATTTT
CSVRPGTSTDTQYF
>NA|NA|TRBV18|TRBJ2-2
TGTGCCAGCTCACCATTATTGACCTATGGCACCGGGGAGCTGTTTTTT
CASSPLLTYGTGELFF
>TRBD1|NA|TRBV6-5|TRBJ1-5
TGTGCCAGCAGTTTAACAGGGGTTAGTGGCAATCAGCCCCAGCATTTT
CASSLTGVSGNQPQHF